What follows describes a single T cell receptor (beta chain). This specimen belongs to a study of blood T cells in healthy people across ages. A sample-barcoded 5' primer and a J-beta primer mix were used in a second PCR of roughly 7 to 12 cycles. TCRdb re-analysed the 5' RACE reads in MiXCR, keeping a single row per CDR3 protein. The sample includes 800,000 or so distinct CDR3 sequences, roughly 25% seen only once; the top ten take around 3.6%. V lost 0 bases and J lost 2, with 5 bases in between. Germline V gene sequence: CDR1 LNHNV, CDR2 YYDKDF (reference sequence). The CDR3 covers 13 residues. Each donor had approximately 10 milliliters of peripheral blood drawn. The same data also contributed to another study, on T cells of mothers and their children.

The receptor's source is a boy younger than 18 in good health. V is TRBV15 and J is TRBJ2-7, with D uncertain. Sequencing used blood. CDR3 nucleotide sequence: TGTGCCACCAGCAGAGATTACCCCTACGAGCAGTACTTC. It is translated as CATSRDYPYEQYF.